This is a list of T cell receptor beta chains from one sample in a study of blood T cell repertoires in COVID-19. Generated by immunoSEQ multiplex PCR, the TCRdb table keeps only in-frame clones and is missing some. The data hold about 160,000 clones, with approximately 92% observed a single time. Sample: peripheral blood. All receptors derive from a man between 25 and 39 years old with COVID-19, enrolled during active disease. The CDR3 runs from the conserved cysteine through the conserved F or W. A D gene is named only where the DNA matches it firmly. Clone size is shown for a subset of rows, as once, few, many or a class of expanded clone.

V gene	D gene	clone size	J gene	CDR3 DNA	CDR3 protein
TRBV11-2	NA	NA	TRBJ1-1	TGTGCCAGCAGCTTGCGAGGCAGCTTAATGAACACTGAAGCTTTCTTT	CASSLRGSLMNTEAFF
TRBV3-1/TRBV3-2	TRBD1	NA	TRBJ2-7	TGTGCCAGCACCCAAGGATTGCGGCCAGGGGGCTTCCCGGAGCAGTACTTC	CASTQGLRPGGFPEQYF
TRBV6-5	NA	once	TRBJ1-4	TGTGCCAGCAGTTCCCAGGGGTGGGCTAATGAAAAACTGTTTTTT	CASSSQGWANEKLFF
TRBV19	TRBD1	NA	TRBJ1-5	TGTGCCGCGTCTGGACAGGGTTCGATGTCCCAGCATTTT	CAASGQGSMSQHF
TRBV9	TRBD2	NA	TRBJ2-5	TGTGCCAGCAGCGTAGTCGGGGGGCAAGAGACCCAGTACTTC	CASSVVGGQETQYF
TRBV18	TRBD2	NA	TRBJ2-5	TGTGCCAGCTCACCAAGAACTAGCGGGGGAGAGACCCAGTACTTC	CASSPRTSGGETQYF
TRBV19	NA	NA	TRBJ1-5	TGTGCCAGTAGTATTCCCCATCGCGGGGGCCGCAATCAGCCCCAGCATTTT	CASSIPHRGGRNQPQHF
TRBV19	NA	NA	TRBJ1-2	TGTGCCAGTAGTGAAAGGACAGCCTATGGCTACACCTTC	CASSERTAYGYTF
TRBV3-1/TRBV3-2	NA	NA	TRBJ1-1	TGTGCCAGCAGCCCCCGGGCGGGTCAAGGCACTGAAGCTTTCTTT	CASSPRAGQGTEAFF
TRBV7-9	NA	NA	TRBJ2-7	TGTGCCAGCAGCACCCCAGGAGAGGGCGAGCAGTACTTC	CASSTPGEGEQYF
TRBV19	NA	NA	TRBJ1-4	TGTGCCAGTCGGCGCAGGGAAAAACTGTTTTTT	CASRRREKLFF
TRBV5-1	TRBD2	NA	TRBJ2-1	TGCGCCAGCAGCTTGCCAATTAGGACTAGCGGGAGAAAAGCCTACAATGAGCAGTTCTTC	CASSLPIRTSGRKAYNEQFF
TRBV29-1	NA	NA	TRBJ2-3	TGCAGCGTCGAGGGACAACGGGCGAGGACCGACAGCACAGATACGCAGTATTTT	CSVEGQRARTDSTDTQYF
TRBV7-2	TRBD1	NA	TRBJ2-5	TGTGCCAGCAGCCGACAGGGGGGAAAGACCCAGTACTTC	CASSRQGGKTQYF
TRBV12-3/TRBV12-4	NA	NA	TRBJ2-7	TGTGCCAGCAGTCCCTACACTAACTACGAGCAGTACTTC	CASSPYTNYEQYF
TRBV5-1	NA	NA	TRBJ1-2	TGCGCCAGCAGCTTGGGTCAGGGTGACTATGGCTACACCTTC	CASSLGQGDYGYTF
TRBV4-2	TRBD2	NA	TRBJ2-1	TGTGCCAGCAGCGGGAGTAGCGGGAGGCCGTTGAATGAGCAGTTCTTC	CASSGSSGRPLNEQFF
TRBV14	NA	NA	TRBJ1-2	TGTGCCAGCAGCCCCAGGGGAAACTATGGCTACACCTTC	CASSPRGNYGYTF